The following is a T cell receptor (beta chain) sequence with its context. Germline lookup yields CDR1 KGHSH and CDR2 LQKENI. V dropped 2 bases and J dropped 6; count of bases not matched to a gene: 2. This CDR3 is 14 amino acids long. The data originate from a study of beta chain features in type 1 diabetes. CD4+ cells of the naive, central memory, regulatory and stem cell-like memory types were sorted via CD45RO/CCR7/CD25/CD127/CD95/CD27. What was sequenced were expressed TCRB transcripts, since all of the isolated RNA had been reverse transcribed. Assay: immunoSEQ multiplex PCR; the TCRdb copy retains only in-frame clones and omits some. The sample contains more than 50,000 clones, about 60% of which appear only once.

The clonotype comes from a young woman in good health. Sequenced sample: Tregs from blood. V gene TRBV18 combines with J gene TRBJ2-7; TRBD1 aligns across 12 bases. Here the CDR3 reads CASSPGTGGAEQYF. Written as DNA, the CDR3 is TGTGCCAGCTCACCAGGGACAGGGGGCGCCGAGCAGTACTTC.